The 7 T cell receptor beta chains listed next were all sequenced from one sample in a study of Graves' ophthalmopathy and Graves' hyperthyroidism. CDR3 regions of TCR beta were amplified from RNA transcripts. Second-round multiplex PCR followed a first-round RT-PCR using HTBI primers. TCRdb reprocessed the multiplex PCR reads with MiXCR, giving one entry per CDR3 protein. The sample lists over 450,000 distinct CDR3 sequences, around 15% occurring once. Material for sequencing was blood. The source of these receptors is a woman in her 30s with Graves' ophthalmopathy.

This clonotype was seen repeatedly, ten times or more. This sequence joins TRBV12-3 or TRBV12-4 and TRBJ2-2; TRBD2 agrees at 9 bases. V shed 6 bases and J 5 bases; nucleotides not matched to a gene: 10. This CDR3 region has 16 residues. CDR3 amino acids: CASSHGLAQATGELFF. In DNA, the CDR3 is TGTGCCAGCAGCCACGGACTAGCGCAAGCGACCGGGGAGCTGTTTTTT.

The chain carries TRBV4-1 and TRBJ2-7; tentative D call: TRBD1 (5 bases). Germline V gives CDR1 MGHRA, CDR2 YSYEKL. V shed 4 bases and J shed 3 bases, with 10 bases lying between them. The CDR3 sequence is 13 residues long. CDR3: CASSPQQVYEQYF. CDR3 in DNA: TGCGCCAGCAGCCCACAACAGGTCTACGAGCAGTACTTC.

This clonotype was detected only a few times. The chain carries TRBV10-3 and TRBJ2-7; D unresolved. The V gene lost 11 bases and the J gene lost 0 bases, with 11 bases spanning the gap. The CDR3 is made up of 12 amino acids. Germline loops: CDR1 ENHRY, CDR2 SYGVKD. CDR3 sequence (DNA): TGTGCCGTACGGGCCCCCTCCTACGAGCAGTACTTC. Translated, it gives CAVRAPSYEQYF.

This clonotype has more than one count but fewer than ten. The chain links TRBV13 to TRBJ2-5; 8 bases are shared with TRBD2. Germline values: CDR1 PRHDT, CDR2 FYEKMQ (reference sequence). J was trimmed by 5 bases and V by 1 base; bases with no gene match: 0. This CDR3 is 13 amino acids long. This chain's CDR3 is CASSLEREETQYF. CDR3 bases: TGTGCCAGCAGCTTAGAGCGGGAGGAGACCCAGTACTTC. Complete variable domain (other parts from reference TRBV13 and TRBJ2-5): AAGVIQSPRHLIKEKRETATLKCYPIPRHDTVYWYQQGPGQDPQFLISFYEKMQSDKGSIPDRFSAQQFSDYHSELNMSSLELGDSALYFCASSLEREETQYFGPGTRLLVL.

Notes on this clonotype: This may arise from a read error, as a much more abundant clone is one base away. The chain is built from TRBV12-3 or TRBV12-4 and TRBJ1-5; weak D call: TRBD1 (6 bases). The CDR3 is 14 residues long. CDR3 protein: CSSSRRGGGQPQHF. The DNA for the CDR3 is TGTTCCAGCAGCCGAAGGGGGGGCGGTCAGCCCCAGCATTTT.

In this sample, this clonotype turned up many times. V gene TRBV6-1 combines with J gene TRBJ1-2, with D possibly matching TRBD1 (6 bases). The CDR3 covers 14 residues. Trimming removed 2 bases at V and 5 bases at J, with 12 bases between. Germline CDR1 reads MNHNS; CDR2 reads SASEGT. The CDR3 reads CASSEWGLGYGYTF. The CDR3 coding sequence is TGTGCCAGCAGTGAATGGGGGCTTGGGTATGGCTACACCTTC.

This clonotype has at least ten counts. The rearrangement links TRBV6-5 to TRBJ1-1, with D possibly matching TRBD1 (6 bases). The CDR3 runs 15 residues. Trimming took 5 bases from V and 1 from J, leaving 14 bases between them. Per the germline V gene, CDR1 is MNHEY and CDR2 is SVGAGI. CDR3 coding DNA: TGTGCCAGCAGTACCCGACAGGCTGCGAACACTGAAGCTTTCTTT. Translated: CASSTRQAANTEAFF.